This is a list of T cell receptor beta chains from one sample in a study of blood T cell repertoires in COVID-19. The protocol was immunoSEQ multiplex PCR, while the TCRdb copy is restricted to in-frame clones and leaves out a portion. The sample carries 200,000 to 250,000 clones, around nine tenths recorded once. Input material: peripheral blood. These receptors originate from a man in his sixties with acute or convalescent COVID-19. Each CDR3 is given with its conserved first and last residue. D genes are given only for firm matches. Clone size appears in some rows only: once, few, many, or a class for an expanded clone.

J gene: TRBJ2-1
D gene: TRBD2
V gene: TRBV3-1/TRBV3-2
CDR3 length: 17
clone size: -
CDR3 protein: CASSQDIWRGTHNEQFF
CDR3 DNA: TGTGCCAGCAGCCAAGATATCTGGCGGGGGACCCACAATGAGCAGTTCTTC

J gene: TRBJ1-5
D gene: TRBD1
V gene: TRBV28
CDR3 length: 13
clone size: -
CDR3 protein: CASLTGANQPQHF
CDR3 DNA: TGTGCCAGCCTCACAGGGGCCAATCAGCCCCAGCATTTT

J gene: TRBJ2-3
D gene: TRBD2
V gene: TRBV2
CDR3 length: 15
clone size: once
CDR3 protein: CASSAIAGTTDTQYF
CDR3 DNA: TGTGCCAGCAGTGCAATAGCGGGGACGACAGATACGCAGTATTTT

J gene: TRBJ2-2
D gene: -
V gene: TRBV11-2
CDR3 length: 14
clone size: once
CDR3 protein: CASRKTGNTGELFF
CDR3 DNA: TGTGCCAGCAGGAAAACAGGGAACACCGGGGAGCTGTTTTTT

J gene: TRBJ2-1
D gene: TRBD2
V gene: TRBV4-2
CDR3 length: 19
clone size: -
CDR3 protein: CASSQGPFKSGGVYSEQFF
CDR3 DNA: TGTGCCAGCAGCCAAGGGCCCTTCAAAAGCGGGGGCGTCTACAGTGAGCAGTTCTTC

J gene: TRBJ1-3
D gene: TRBD1
V gene: TRBV7-9
CDR3 length: 16
clone size: -
CDR3 protein: CASSFGDRGFGNTIYF
CDR3 DNA: TGTGCCAGCAGCTTTGGAGACAGGGGGTTTGGAAACACCATATATTTT

J gene: TRBJ1-3
D gene: -
V gene: TRBV3-1/TRBV3-2
CDR3 length: 16
clone size: -
CDR3 protein: CASSQRGGVAGNTIYF
CDR3 DNA: TGTGCCAGCAGCCAAAGAGGGGGGGTGGCTGGAAACACCATATATTTT

J gene: TRBJ1-3
D gene: -
V gene: TRBV19
CDR3 length: 17
clone size: -
CDR3 protein: CASSIHAVLGSGNTIYF
CDR3 DNA: TGTGCCAGTAGTATCCATGCGGTCCTCGGATCCGGAAACACCATATATTTT

J gene: TRBJ1-3
D gene: -
V gene: TRBV11-2
CDR3 length: 17
clone size: -
CDR3 protein: CASSLATASASGNTIYF
CDR3 DNA: TGTGCCAGCAGCTTAGCGACAGCTTCTGCCTCTGGAAACACCATATATTTT

J gene: TRBJ2-7
D gene: -
V gene: TRBV5-1
CDR3 length: 15
clone size: -
CDR3 protein: CASSLARTGFAEQYF
CDR3 DNA: TGCGCCAGCAGCTTGGCCCGGACGGGGTTTGCGGAGCAGTACTTC